The rows below give T cell receptor beta chains drawn from one sample of a study of OX40 agonist ivuxolimab in advanced cancers. Generated by immunoSEQ multiplex PCR, the TCRdb table keeps only in-frame clones and is missing some. The sample yields about 40,000 clones, 88% seen once. This sample comprised CD4+ or CD8+ T cells sorted from blood, obtained in a trial of the OX40 agonist ivuxolimab. The receptors come from an adult with an advanced solid tumor such as melanoma, head and neck, liver or kidney cancer. The CDR3 runs from the conserved cysteine through the conserved F or W.

v_call	j_call	cdr3_aa
TRBV5-1	TRBJ2-7	CASSSGSGSLSYEQYF
TRBV6-6	TRBJ2-7	CASKKEGQGENEQYF
TRBV13	TRBJ1-3	CASSLLGARGNTIYF
TRBV19	TRBJ2-1	CASSTSKLAGQGEQFF
TRBV7-6	TRBJ2-7	CASSLETGDEQYF
TRBV28	TRBJ1-1	CASSLHLGDFNTEAFF
TRBV27	TRBJ2-5	CASSFTGTSGQETQYF
TRBV27	TRBJ2-3	CASSVLAGGADTQYF
TRBV6-5	TRBJ1-2	CASSFDSGYGYTF
TRBV29-1	TRBJ2-7	CSVEGTSGDPYEQYF
TRBV6-6	TRBJ2-2	CASTRGAQTGELFF
TRBV5-1	TRBJ2-3	CASSLDWVTDTQYF
TRBV7-2	TRBJ1-3	CASSLAVTPGNTIYF
TRBV27	TRBJ1-5	CASSFVGSNQPQHF
TRBV13	TRBJ2-7	CASSTGLAGDSGEQYF
TRBV4-2	TRBJ2-7	CASSAGTGLDEQYF
TRBV5-5	TRBJ2-7	CASSLGRGSYEQYF
TRBV7-9	TRBJ2-7	CASSLGGFYDEQYF
TRBV2	TRBJ1-2	CASTQPEDRGGNTF
TRBV27	TRBJ2-7	CASSFPDAVEQYF
TRBV29-1	TRBJ2-4	CSVYGLAGGPRNIQYF
TRBV30	TRBJ2-2	CACSGTAYTGELFF
TRBV5-1	TRBJ2-7	CASSPVVGSSYEQYF
TRBV6-1	TRBJ2-1	CASIRGETNEQFF
TRBV7-9	TRBJ1-2	CASSLASGSRYTF
TRBV28	TRBJ2-7	CASSTPLAEAPTFGYEQYF
TRBV6-5	TRBJ2-7	CASSSYRRKSEEYF
TRBV9	TRBJ2-3	CASSPSGGGSTDTQYF
TRBV2	TRBJ2-3	CASSEGGGPWDTQYF
TRBV28	TRBJ2-3	CASSPGLAGLTSPDTQYF
TRBV5-1	TRBJ2-7	CASSLGPLKEQYF
TRBV2	TRBJ1-1	CASSPGTGGLNTEAFF
TRBV10-3	TRBJ2-5	CAISESWTGVRVETQYF
TRBV25-1	TRBJ1-1	CASSEFDRTLEAFF
TRBV11-2	TRBJ1-6	CASSLKYGNSPLHF
TRBV28	TRBJ2-7	CASSFATGAYEQYF
TRBV7-9	TRBJ2-7	CASSSLDETEQYF
TRBV19	TRBJ2-1	CASSIGLRRVSYNEQFF
TRBV5-5	TRBJ1-1	CASSTGGKTEAFF
TRBV29-1	TRBJ2-5	CSVDRPGIQETQYF
TRBV18	TRBJ2-3	CASSLGTSGDWYF
TRBV9	TRBJ2-3	CASSVELAADTQYF
TRBV7-2	TRBJ1-6	CASSVYRGSLHNSPLHF
TRBV5-5	TRBJ1-1	CASNFWGVNTEAFF